This record concerns one T cell receptor beta chain sequence. Its matching antigen is unknown. The data derive from a study of shared clonotypes between healthy human individuals. Study outcomes and limitations: In contrast to clonotypes shared by all four donors, non-shared clonotypes had lower generation probabilities. Only blood was sampled; tissue repertoires likely differ. Across subsets, estimated richness was generally greater for naive than for memory populations.

The method was immunoSEQ multiplex PCR; TCRdb's version includes in-frame clones alone and lacks a portion of them. The repertoire consists of approximately 980,000 clones, with approximately 76% occurring once and the leading ten covering around 1.5%. CD45RA-negative memory and CD45RA+ naive subsets were split from the CD4+ cells. This receptor was obtained from a man younger than 30 in good health. Sequences were obtained from memory CD4+ T cells sorted from blood. Indicated subset: CD45RA-negative fraction.

The CDR3 is CASSVTGGVNQPQHF. CDR3 nucleotide sequence: TGTGCCAGCAGCGTAACAGGGGGTGTCAATCAGCCCCAGCATTTT. The V gene is TRBV5-6, the J gene TRBJ1-5; TRBD1 agrees at 8 bases. The CDR3 is made up of 15 amino acids. V lost 4 bases and J lost 3; bases outside the gene matches: 6. Germline V gene sequence: CDR1 SGHDT, CDR2 YYEEEE.